This TCR beta chain was documented in a study of T cells in localized non-small cell lung cancer. Germline V gene lookup returns CDR1 SGHTA and CDR2 FQGTGA. V shed 3 bases and J shed 12 bases, with 18 bases lying between them. CDR3 length: 13 amino acids. This clone was counted a single time. Its specificity is not known. Notes on the study in general: Sequencing was limited to one tumor region, leaving the possibility of heterogeneity open. Uninvolved adjacent lung had more T cell clonality than any other tissue, topping tumor. An association was observed between higher blood T cell density and longer overall survival. A median 57 of the top 100 tumor clones appeared in adjacent lung.

The repertoire was sequenced with immunoSEQ multiplex PCR; TCRdb's copy has only in-frame clones and lacks some. The data contain 20,000 to 25,000 clones, about 89% of them singletons. The chain is built from TRBV7-3 and TRBJ2-7, with D perhaps given as TRBD1 or TRBD2 (6 bases each). This receptor was obtained from a male donor at least 60 years old with stage I lung adenocarcinoma. The sequenced sample was peripheral blood, obtained before any cancer treatment. The CDR3 DNA follows: TGTGCCAGCAGCTTGAGTCCGGGGGACACCGCGTACTTC. Translation gives CASSLSPGDTAYF.